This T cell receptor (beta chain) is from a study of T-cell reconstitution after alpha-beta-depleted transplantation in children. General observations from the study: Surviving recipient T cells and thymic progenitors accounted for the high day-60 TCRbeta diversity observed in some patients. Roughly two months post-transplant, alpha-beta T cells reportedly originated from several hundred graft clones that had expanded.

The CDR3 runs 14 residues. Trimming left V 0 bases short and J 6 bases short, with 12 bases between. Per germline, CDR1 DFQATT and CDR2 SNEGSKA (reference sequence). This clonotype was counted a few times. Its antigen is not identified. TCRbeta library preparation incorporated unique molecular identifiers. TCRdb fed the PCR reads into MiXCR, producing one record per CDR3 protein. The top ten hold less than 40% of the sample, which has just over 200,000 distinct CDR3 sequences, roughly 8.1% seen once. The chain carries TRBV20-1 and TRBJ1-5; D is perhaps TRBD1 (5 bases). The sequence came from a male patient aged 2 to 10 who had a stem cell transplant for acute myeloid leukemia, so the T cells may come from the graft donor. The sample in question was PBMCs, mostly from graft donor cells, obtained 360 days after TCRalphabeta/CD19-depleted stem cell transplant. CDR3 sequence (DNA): TGCAGTGCTAGAGATTTTCGGGGCGGTCAGCCCCAGCATTTT. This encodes CSARDFRGGQPQHF.